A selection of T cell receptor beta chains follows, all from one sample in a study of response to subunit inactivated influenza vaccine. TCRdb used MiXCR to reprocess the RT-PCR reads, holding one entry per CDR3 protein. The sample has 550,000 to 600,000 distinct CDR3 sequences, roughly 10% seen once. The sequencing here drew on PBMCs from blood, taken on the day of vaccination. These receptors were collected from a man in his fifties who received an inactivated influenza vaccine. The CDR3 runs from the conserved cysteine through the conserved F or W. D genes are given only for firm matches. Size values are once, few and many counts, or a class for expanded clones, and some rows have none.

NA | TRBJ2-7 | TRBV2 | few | CASSEEVNYEQYF | TGTGCCAGCAGTGAGGAGGTGAACTACGAGCAGTACTTC
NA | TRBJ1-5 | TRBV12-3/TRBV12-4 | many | CASSFEGRQPQHF | TGTGCCAGCAGTTTCGAGGGACGTCAGCCCCAGCATTTT
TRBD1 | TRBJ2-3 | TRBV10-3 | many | CAISGQGWADTQYF | TGTGCCATCAGCGGACAGGGATGGGCAGATACGCAGTATTTT
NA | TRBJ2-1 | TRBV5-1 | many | CASSSGSKQFF | TGCGCCAGCAGCTCAGGGTCCAAGCAGTTCTTC
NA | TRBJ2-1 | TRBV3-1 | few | CASSPGRGDNEQFF | TGTGCCAGCAGCCCAGGGAGAGGGGACAATGAGCAGTTCTTC
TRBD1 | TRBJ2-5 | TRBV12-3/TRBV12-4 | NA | CASSSRDRATAQYF | TGTGCCAGCAGTTCCCGGGACAGAGCTACGGCCCAGTACTTC
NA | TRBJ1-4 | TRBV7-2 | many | CASSLANRINEKLFF | TGTGCCAGCAGCTTGGCGAACAGGATCAATGAAAAACTGTTTTTT
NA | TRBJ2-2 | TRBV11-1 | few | CASSPDRLGLPMGGTGELFF | TGTGCCAGCAGCCCGGACCGTTTAGGACTCCCCATGGGGGGCACCGGGGAGCTGTTTTTT
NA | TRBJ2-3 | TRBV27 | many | CASSLVDSSPDTQYF | TGTGCCAGCAGTTTAGTGGACTCAAGTCCTGATACGCAGTATTTT
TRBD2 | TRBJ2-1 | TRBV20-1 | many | CSARPLAGPYNEQFF | TGCAGTGCTAGACCACTAGCGGGCCCCTACAATGAGCAGTTCTTC
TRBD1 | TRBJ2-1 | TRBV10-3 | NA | CAIRPGTGYYNEQFF | TGTGCCATCAGACCCGGGACAGGGTACTACAATGAGCAGTTCTTC
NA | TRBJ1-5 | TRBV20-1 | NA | CSARVGPPNQPQHF | TGCAGTGCTAGAGTGGGTCCCCCGAATCAGCCCCAGCATTTT
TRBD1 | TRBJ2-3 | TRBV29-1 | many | CSGGDRDTQYF | TGCAGCGGGGGGGACAGGGATACGCAGTATTTT
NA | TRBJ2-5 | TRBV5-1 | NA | CASSSSGLAQETQYF | TGCGCCAGCAGTTCCTCAGGGTTAGCCCAAGAGACCCAGTACTTC
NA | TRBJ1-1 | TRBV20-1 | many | CSATRQIEAFF | TGCAGTGCTACGAGACAGATTGAAGCTTTCTTT
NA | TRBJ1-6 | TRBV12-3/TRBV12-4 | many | CASRDSNNSPLHF | TGTGCCAGCAGGGACAGCAATAATTCACCCCTCCACTTT